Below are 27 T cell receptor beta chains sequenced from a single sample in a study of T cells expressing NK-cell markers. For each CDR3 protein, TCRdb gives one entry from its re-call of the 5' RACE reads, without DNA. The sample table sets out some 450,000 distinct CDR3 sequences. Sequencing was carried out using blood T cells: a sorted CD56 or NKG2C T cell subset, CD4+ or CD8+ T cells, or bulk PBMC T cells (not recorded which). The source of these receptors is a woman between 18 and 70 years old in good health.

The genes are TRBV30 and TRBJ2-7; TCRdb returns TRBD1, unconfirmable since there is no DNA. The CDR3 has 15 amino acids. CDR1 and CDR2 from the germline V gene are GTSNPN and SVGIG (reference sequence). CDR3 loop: CAWSESGTGNYEQYF.

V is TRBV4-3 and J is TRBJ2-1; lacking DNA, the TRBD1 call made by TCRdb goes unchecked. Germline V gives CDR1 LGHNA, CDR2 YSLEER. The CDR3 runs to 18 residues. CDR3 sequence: CASSTVDTAVGSYNEQFF.

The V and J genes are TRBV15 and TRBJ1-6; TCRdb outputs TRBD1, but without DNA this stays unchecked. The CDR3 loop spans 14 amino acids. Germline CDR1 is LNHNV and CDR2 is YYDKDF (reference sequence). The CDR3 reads CATSRPGQSSPLHF.

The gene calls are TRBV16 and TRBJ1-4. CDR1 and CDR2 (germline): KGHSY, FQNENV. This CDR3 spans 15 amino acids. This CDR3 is CASSHDLGTNEKLFF.

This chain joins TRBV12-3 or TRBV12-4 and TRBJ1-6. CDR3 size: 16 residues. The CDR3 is CASSLVWPRPNSPLHF.

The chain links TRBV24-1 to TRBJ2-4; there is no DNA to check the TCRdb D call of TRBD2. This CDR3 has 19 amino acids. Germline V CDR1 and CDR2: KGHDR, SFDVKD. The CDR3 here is CATSDRSGRRRFGKNIQYF.

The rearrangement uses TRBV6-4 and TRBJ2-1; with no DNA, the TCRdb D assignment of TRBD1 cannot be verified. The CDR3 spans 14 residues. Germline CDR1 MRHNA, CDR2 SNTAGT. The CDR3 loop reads CASSEQGTHNEQFF.

The CDR3 reads CASSLGDFNPPLHF. The V gene is TRBV7-9, the J gene TRBJ1-6. The CDR3 sequence is 14 residues long. Germline V gene sequence: CDR1 SEHNR, CDR2 FQNEAQ (reference sequence). Combining the CDR3 with reference TRBV7-9 and TRBJ1-6 gives the whole variable domain DTGVSQNPRHKITKRGQNVTFRCDPISEHNRLYWYRQTLGQGPEFLTYFQNEAQLEKSRLLSDRFSAERPKGSFSTLEIQRTEQGDSAMYLCASSLGDFNPPLHFGNGTRLTVT.

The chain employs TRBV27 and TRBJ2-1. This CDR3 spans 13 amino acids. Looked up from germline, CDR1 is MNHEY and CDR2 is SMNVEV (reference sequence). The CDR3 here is CASLGLASNEQFF.

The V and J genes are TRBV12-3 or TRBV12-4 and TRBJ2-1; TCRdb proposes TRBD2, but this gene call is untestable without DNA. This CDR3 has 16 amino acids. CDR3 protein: CAIPRGASNTYNEQFF.

This CDR3 reads CASSWTSGRGNEQFF. V is TRBV27 and J is TRBJ2-1; absent DNA, TCRdb's TRBD2 call cannot be checked. The CDR3 consists of 15 residues. CDR1 and CDR2 from the germline V gene are MNHEY and SMNVEV (reference sequence).

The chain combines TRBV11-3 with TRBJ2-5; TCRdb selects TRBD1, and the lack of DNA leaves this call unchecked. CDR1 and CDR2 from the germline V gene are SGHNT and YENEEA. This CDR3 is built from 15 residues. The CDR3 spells CASSLGRQGWETQYF.

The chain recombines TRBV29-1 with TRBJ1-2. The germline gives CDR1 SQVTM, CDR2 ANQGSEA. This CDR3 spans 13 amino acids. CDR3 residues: CSVNGVKNYGYTF.

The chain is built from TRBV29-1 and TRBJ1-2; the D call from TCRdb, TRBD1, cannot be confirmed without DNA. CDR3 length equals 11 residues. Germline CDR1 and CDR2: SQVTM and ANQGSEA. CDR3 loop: CIMSGVHGYTF.

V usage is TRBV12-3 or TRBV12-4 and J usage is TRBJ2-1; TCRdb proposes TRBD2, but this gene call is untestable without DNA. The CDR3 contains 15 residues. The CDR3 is CASTPGLAGNNEQFF.

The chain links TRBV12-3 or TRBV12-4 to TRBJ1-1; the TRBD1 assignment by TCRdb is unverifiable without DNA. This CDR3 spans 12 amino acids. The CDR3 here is CASTRKGAEAFF.

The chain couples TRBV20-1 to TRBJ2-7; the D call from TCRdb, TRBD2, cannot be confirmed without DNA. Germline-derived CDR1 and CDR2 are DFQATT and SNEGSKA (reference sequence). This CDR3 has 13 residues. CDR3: CSASTDLSYEQYF.

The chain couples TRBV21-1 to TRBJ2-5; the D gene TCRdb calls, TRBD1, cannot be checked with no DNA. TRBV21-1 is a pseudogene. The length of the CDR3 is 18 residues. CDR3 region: CASSKGSVRTGRRETQYF.

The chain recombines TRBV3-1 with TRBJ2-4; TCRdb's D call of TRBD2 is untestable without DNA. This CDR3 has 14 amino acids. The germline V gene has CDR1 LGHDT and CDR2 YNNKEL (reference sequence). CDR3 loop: CARCPRTGKNIQYF.

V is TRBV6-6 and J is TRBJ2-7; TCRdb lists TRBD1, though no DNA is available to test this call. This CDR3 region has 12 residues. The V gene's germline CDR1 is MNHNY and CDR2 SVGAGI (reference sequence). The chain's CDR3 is CASGVGGGEQYF.

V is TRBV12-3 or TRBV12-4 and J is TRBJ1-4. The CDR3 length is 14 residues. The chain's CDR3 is CASSLGRFNEKLFF.

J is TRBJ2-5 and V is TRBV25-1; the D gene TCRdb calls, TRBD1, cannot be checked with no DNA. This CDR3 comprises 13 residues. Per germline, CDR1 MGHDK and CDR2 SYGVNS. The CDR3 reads CASSARVRETQYF.

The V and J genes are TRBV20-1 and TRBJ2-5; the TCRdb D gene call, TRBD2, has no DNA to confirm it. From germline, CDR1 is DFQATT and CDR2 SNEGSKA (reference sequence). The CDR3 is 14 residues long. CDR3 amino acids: CSALTSGRGETQYF.

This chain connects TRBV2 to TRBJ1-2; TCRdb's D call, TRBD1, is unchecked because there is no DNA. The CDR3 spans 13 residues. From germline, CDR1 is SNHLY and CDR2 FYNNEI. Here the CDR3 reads CASTGGAGYGYTF. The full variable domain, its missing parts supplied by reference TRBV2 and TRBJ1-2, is EPEVTQTPSHQVTQMGQEVILRCVPISNHLYFYWYRQILGQKVEFLVSFYNNEISEKSEIFDDQFSVERPDGSNFTLKIRSTKLEDSAMYFCASTGGAGYGYTFGSGTRLTVV.

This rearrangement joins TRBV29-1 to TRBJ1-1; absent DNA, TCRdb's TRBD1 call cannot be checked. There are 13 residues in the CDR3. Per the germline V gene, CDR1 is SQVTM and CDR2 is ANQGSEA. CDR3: CSGAGGVDTEAFF.

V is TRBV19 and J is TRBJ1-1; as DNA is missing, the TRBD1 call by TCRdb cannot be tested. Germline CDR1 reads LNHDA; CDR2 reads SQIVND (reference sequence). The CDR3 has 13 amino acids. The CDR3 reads CASMGRGNTEAFF.

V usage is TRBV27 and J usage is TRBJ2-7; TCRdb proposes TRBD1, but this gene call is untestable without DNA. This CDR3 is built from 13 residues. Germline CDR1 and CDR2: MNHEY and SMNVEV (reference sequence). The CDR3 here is CASRKTGSYEQYF.